This T cell receptor (beta chain) came from a study of T cells in Graves' hyperthyroidism and ophthalmopathy. The length of the CDR3 is 15 residues. Germline V lookup: CDR1 LNHDA, CDR2 SQIVND (reference sequence). With 10 bases clipped from V and 5 bases from J, the junction kept 10 bases outside the gene matches. On this clonotype itself: Its antigen is currently unknown.

Findings and caveats of the study: Ophthalmopathy could be told apart from stable hyperthyroidism with a 13 V-J model.

Fresh 10 ml peripheral blood yielded PBMCs. TCR beta CDR3 regions were amplified from RNA transcripts. The HTBI primer set drove a first-round RT-PCR of the TCR CDR3. One entry per CDR3 protein, called by TCRdb with MiXCR from the multiplex PCR reads. The sample carries roughly 740,000 distinct CDR3 sequences, 16% recorded once. This chain connects TRBV19 to TRBJ2-1; 11 positions agree with TRBD1. Sequencing was performed on blood. The receptor's source is a man aged 18 to 29 with Graves' hyperthyroidism. CDR3 region: CATRPGTGGNNEQFF. The CDR3 DNA is TGTGCCACCCGTCCCGGGACAGGGGGAAACAATGAGCAGTTCTTC.